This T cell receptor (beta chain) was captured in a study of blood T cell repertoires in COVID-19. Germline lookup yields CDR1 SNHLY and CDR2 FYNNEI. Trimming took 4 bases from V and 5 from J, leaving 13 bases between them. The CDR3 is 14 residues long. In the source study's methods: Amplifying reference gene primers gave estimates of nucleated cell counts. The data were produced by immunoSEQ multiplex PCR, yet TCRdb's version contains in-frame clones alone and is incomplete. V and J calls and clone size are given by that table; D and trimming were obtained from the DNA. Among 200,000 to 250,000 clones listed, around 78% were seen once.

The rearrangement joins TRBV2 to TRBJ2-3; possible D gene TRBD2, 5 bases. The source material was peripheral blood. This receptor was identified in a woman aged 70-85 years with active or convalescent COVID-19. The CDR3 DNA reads TGTGCCAGCAGTGTGTCTAGACGGGGAGATACGCAGTATTTT. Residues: CASSVSRRGDTQYF.